This T cell receptor beta chain appears in the sequencing data of a study of T-cell memory formation after mild COVID-19. Germline CDR1 reads SQVTM; CDR2 reads ANQGSEA. Trimming took off 7 bases at V and 1 base at J, with 10 bases between the two ends. This CDR3 spans 13 amino acids. TCRdb reprocessed the 5' RACE reads via MiXCR and lists one record per CDR3 protein. This table has 65,000 to 90,000 distinct CDR3 sequences, around 13% appearing once. The sample consisted of PBMCs or a T cell subset sorted from them (not recorded which). The rearrangement uses TRBV29-1 and TRBJ2-2; perhaps TRBD2 as D (5 bases). The sequence derives from a man between 18 and 29 years old who had mild COVID-19 (a few samples of this study predate the infection). Cell type and time point are not known. The CDR3 protein is CSAGTQNTGELFF. CDR3 nucleotides: TGCAGCGCGGGAACGCAGAACACCGGGGAGCTGTTTTTT.